A single sample is the source of the 14 T cell receptor delta chains below, sequenced in a study of Vδ1+ human thymocytes. Overall study findings and caveats: Highly polyclonal TRG and TRD repertoires with Gaussian CDR3 length distributions appeared in thymus.

Their specific antigens are unknown. The template was reverse-transcribed extracted RNA. CDR3 amplicons came from multiplex PCR with pooled V-gene forward and constant-region reverse primers. TCRdb re-called clones from the multiplex PCR reads using CATT. The sample consists of over 20,000 delta-chain clones, roughly 7.3% of them appearing once. The sequenced sample was Vdelta1+ gamma-delta thymocytes from the thymus. Subset given: FACS-sorted CD3+ TCRalphabeta- TCRVdelta1+ TCRVdelta2- thymocytes. The receptor source for this set is a child less than two years old who had congenital heart surgery.

J is TRDJ1 and V is TRDV1, with TRDD3 matching 13 bases. Germline V gene lookup returns CDR1 TSWWSYY and CDR2 QGS. This CDR3 region has 22 residues. The V and J ends lost 1 base and 1 base, in that order; junction bases with no gene match: 18. The CDR3: CALGERPSTGGYAYPGTDKLIF. Written as DNA, the CDR3 is TGTGCTCTTGGGGAACGCCCTAGTACTGGGGGATACGCGTATCCTGGCACCGATAAACTCATCTTT.

In its sample, this clone ranks as medium-sized. The chain couples TRDV2 to TRDJ3; TRDD3 aligns across 10 bases. Germline lookup yields CDR1 GEAIGNYY and CDR2 EKD. The CDR3 covers 17 residues. V lost 4 bases, J lost 0 bases, and 2 bases stayed unmatched. In nucleotides, the CDR3 is TGTGCCTGTGATGGGGGATACCCCTCCTGGGACACCCGACAGATGTTTTTC. Translation: CACDGGYPSWDTRQMFF.

The chain carries TRDV1 and TRDJ1, with 12 nucleotides matching TRDD3. The CDR3 runs to 22 residues. The germline V gene has CDR1 TSWWSYY and CDR2 QGS. The ends lost 0 bases at V and 2 bases at J; junction bases unmatched: 19. The CDR3 protein is CALGELLPTTGGYREKTDKLIF. The CDR3 DNA reads TGTGCTCTTGGGGAACTACTTCCGACTACTGGGGGATACCGGGAAAAAACCGATAAACTCATCTTT.

The V and J genes are TRDV1 and TRDJ2; TRDD2 matches 8 bases. The J gene was not available in TCRdb and was assigned here by matching the DNA to germline segments. Germline trimming cut 3 bases from V and 2 bases from J; bases unmatched to any gene: 20. There are 21 residues in the CDR3. The germline V gene has CDR1 TSWWSYY and CDR2 QGS. CDR3 sequence (DNA): TGTGCTCTTGGGGACCTAAAGGCCTTCCTAGCTGATACTGGGTTGACAGCACAACTCTTCTTT. It encodes CALGDLKAFLADTGLTAQLFF.

The chain combines TRDV1 with TRDJ1, with TRDD2 matching 7 bases. The CDR3 length is 20 residues. Germline CDR1 is TSWWSYY and CDR2 is QGS. The chain's CDR3 is CALPAPSSHDISRNTDKLIF. DNA of the CDR3: TGTGCGCTTCCGGCGCCTTCCTCCCATGACATATCACGGAACACCGATAAACTCATCTTT.

There are a few counts of this clone. The chain recombines TRDV1 with TRDJ1; 8 bases agree with TRDD3. The J gene, absent from TCRdb, was called here by matching the DNA to germline. V lost 0 bases, J lost 0 bases, and 21 bases stayed unmatched. This CDR3 has 22 amino acids. Germline V gene lookup returns CDR1 TSWWSYY and CDR2 QGS. CDR3 amino acids: CALGELFMADLGEPLYTDKLIF. As DNA, the CDR3 is TGTGCTCTTGGGGAACTGTTTATGGCGGATCTGGGGGAACCCTTGTACACCGATAAACTCATCTTT.

This clone came up a few times. The V and J genes are TRDV1 and TRDJ1; 13 nucleotides agree with TRDD3. The CDR3 contains 22 residues. From germline, CDR1 is TSWWSYY and CDR2 QGS. The ends lost 0 bases at V and 0 bases at J; junction bases unmatched: 16. The CDR3 spells CALGELPRPYWGIRAYTDKLIF. CDR3 DNA: TGTGCTCTTGGGGAACTTCCTCGCCCGTACTGGGGGATACGCGCTTACACCGATAAACTCATCTTT.

The chain joins TRDV1 to TRDJ1; 10 bases are a match to TRDD3. TCRdb gives no J gene; it was assigned here by matching the DNA to germline. This CDR3 is built from 20 residues. V was pared by 0 bases and J by 0 bases, with 13 bases of the junction left unmatched. Per germline, CDR1 TSWWSYY and CDR2 QGS. CDR3 in DNA: TGTGCTCTTGGGGAACTCCCCCTACTGGGGGATGTCCGTTACACCGATAAACTCATCTTT. It encodes CALGELPLLGDVRYTDKLIF.

This clone was detected a few times. A much larger clone differs by one base, so this may be a read error. This sequence joins TRDV2 and TRDJ2, with 10 bases matching TRDD3. Germline V gene sequence: CDR1 GEAIGNYY, CDR2 EKD. This CDR3 spans 16 amino acids. CDR3 protein: CACDTGGYALIAQLFF. The CDR3 nucleotides are TGTGCCTGTGACACCGGGGGATACGCTTTGATAGCACAACTCTTCTTT.

This clone came up a few times. This chain uses TRDV1 with TRDJ1; weak D call: TRDD3 (6 bases). This CDR3 is 17 amino acids long. Deletions cut 4 bases from V and 0 bases from J, with 18 bases between. In germline, CDR1 is TSWWSYY, CDR2 QGS. As DNA, the CDR3 is TGTGCTCTTGGGGCCCTCACTGTGGGGGCCTACACCGATAAACTCATCTTT. Translating gives CALGALTVGAYTDKLIF.

The V gene remains uncalled, whereas the J gene is TRDJ1; the DNA was not used to check the table's D call, TRDD2. The CDR3 runs 21 residues. CDR3 sequence (DNA): TGTGCTCTTGGGGCCCCACCTTCCTTATTTCACCCCGCCACTTACACCGATAAACTCATCTTT. This gives the protein CALGAPPSLFHPATYTDKLIF.

This clone was seen more than once but under ten times. One end of the junction varies from germline; a read error may be responsible. The chain recombines TRDV1 with TRDJ1; perhaps TRDD2 as D (7 bases). Germline lookup yields CDR1 TSWWSYY and CDR2 QGS. This CDR3 spans 18 amino acids. The CDR3 coding sequence is TGTGCTCCTGGGGAACTCTTTCCTACGAGGGGAGAAACCGATAAACTCATCTTT. Protein product: CAPGELFPTRGETDKLIF.

This clone occurred a few times. This chain uses TRDV1 with TRDJ1, with D possibly matching TRDD3 (5 bases). This CDR3 contains 14 residues. Trimming cost V 4 bases and J 5 bases, with 14 bases left between them. CDR1 TSWWSYY and CDR2 QGS come from the germline V gene. CDR3 amino acids: CALGATTGRDKLIF. The CDR3 DNA sequence: TGTGCTCTTGGGGCGACTACGGGGAGGGATAAACTCATCTTT.

Only a few counts were recorded for this clone. The chain couples TRDV1 to TRDJ1, with D perhaps matching TRDD3 (6 bases). There are 17 residues in the CDR3. Per germline, CDR1 TSWWSYY and CDR2 QGS. V gave up 0 bases and J gave up 1 base, with 15 bases separating them. DNA for the CDR3: TGTGCTCTTGGGGAACTAAGGATGGGGGCTTCCACCGATAAACTCATCTTT. Its protein is CALGELRMGASTDKLIF.